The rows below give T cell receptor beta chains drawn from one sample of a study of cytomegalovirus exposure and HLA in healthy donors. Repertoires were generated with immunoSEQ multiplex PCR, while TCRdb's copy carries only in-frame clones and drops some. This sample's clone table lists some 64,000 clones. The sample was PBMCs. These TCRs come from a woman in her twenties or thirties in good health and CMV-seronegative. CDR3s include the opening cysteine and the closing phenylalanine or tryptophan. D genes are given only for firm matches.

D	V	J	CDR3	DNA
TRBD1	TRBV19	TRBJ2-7	CASSLHRDSAYEQYF	TGTGCCAGTAGTCTTCACCGGGACAGTGCCTACGAGCAGTACTTC
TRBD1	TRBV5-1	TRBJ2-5	CASSLGGQGGETQYF	TGCGCCAGCAGCTTGGGTGGACAGGGAGGAGAGACCCAGTACTTC
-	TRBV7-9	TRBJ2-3	CAAGQSSTDTQYF	TGTGCCGCCGGACAGTCCAGCACAGATACGCAGTATTTT
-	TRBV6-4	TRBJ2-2	CASSDSWGGDTGELFF	TGTGCCAGCAGTGACTCGTGGGGGGGCGACACCGGGGAGCTGTTTTTT
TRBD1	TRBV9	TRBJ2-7	CASSARGTGSSYEQYF	TGTGCCAGCAGCGCGCGGGGGACAGGGTCCTCCTACGAGCAGTACTTC
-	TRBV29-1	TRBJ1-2	CSVNTGRGNGYTF	TGCAGCGTAAATACAGGACGGGGGAATGGCTACACCTTC
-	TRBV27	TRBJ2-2	CASSREEGTGELFF	TGTGCCAGCAGTCGCGAGGAAGGCACCGGGGAGCTGTTTTTT
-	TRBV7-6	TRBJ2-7	CASSPAAVHEQYF	TGTGCCAGCAGCCCGGCGGCGGTCCACGAGCAGTACTTC
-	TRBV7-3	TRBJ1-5	CASSLTANQPQHF	TGTGCCAGCAGCTTAACAGCAAATCAGCCCCAGCATTTT
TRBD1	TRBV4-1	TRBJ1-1	CASRRWTGIYTEAFF	TGCGCCAGCCGACGATGGACAGGGATTTACACTGAAGCTTTCTTT
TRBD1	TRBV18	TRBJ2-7	CASSPGTELEQYF	TGTGCCAGCTCACCCGGGACAGAGTTAGAGCAGTACTTC
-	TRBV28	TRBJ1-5	CASKLQNRNQPQHF	TGTGCCAGCAAACTTCAAAACCGGAATCAGCCCCAGCATTTT
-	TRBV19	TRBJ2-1	CASSLGDSYNEQFF	TGTGCCAGTTCGCTAGGGGACTCCTACAATGAGCAGTTCTTC
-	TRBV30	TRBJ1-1	CAWSDGDTEAFF	TGTGCCTGGAGTGACGGGGACACTGAAGCTTTCTTT